One and the same sample provided the 32 T cell receptor beta chains below, sequenced in a study of cytotoxic CD8 clonotypes in ibrutinib-treated CLL. The assay was immunoSEQ multiplex PCR, and TCRdb's table has in-frame clones only and misses some. The data contain 35,000 to 40,000 clones, about 70% of them singletons. Sequences were derived from PBMCs, sampled at disease progression, from a patient treated with ibrutinib. Receptor source: a human donor with chronic lymphocytic leukemia.

This sequence joins TRBV11-2 and TRBJ2-3; D uncertain. Germline CDR1 and CDR2: SGHAT and FQNNGV. The CDR3 runs to 12 residues. Trimming pared 0 bases from V and 5 bases from J, leaving 3 bases between. DNA for the CDR3: TGTGCCAGCAGCTTAGATGGAGATACGCAGTATTTT. Its protein product is CASSLDGDTQYF. Full variable domain (outside the CDR3, taken from reference TRBV11-2 and TRBJ2-3): EAGVAQSPRYKIIEKRQSVAFWCNPISGHATLYWYQQILGQGPKLLIQFQNNGVVDDSQLPKDRFSAERLKGVDSTLKIQPAKLEDSAVYLCASSLDGDTQYFGPGTRLTVL.

The chain combines TRBV5-1 with TRBJ2-6; 10 bases match TRBD1. In germline, CDR1 is SGHRS, CDR2 YFSETQ. V gave up 3 bases and J gave up 0 bases; unmatched junction bases: 6. The CDR3 is made up of 18 amino acids. CDR3 loop: CASSWSGTGDSGANVLTF. The CDR3 bases are TGCGCCAGCAGCTGGTCCGGGACAGGGGACTCTGGGGCCAACGTCCTGACTTTC.

This rearrangement joins TRBV9 to TRBJ1-2, with TRBD1 identical over 8 bases. Trimming removed 4 bases from V and 2 bases from J; junction bases left unmatched: 7. CDR3 length: 15 residues. CDR1 SGDLS and CDR2 YYNGEE come from the germline V gene. CDR3 protein: CASSPSGQVNYGYTF. The DNA of the CDR3 is TGTGCCAGCAGCCCTTCGGGACAGGTCAACTATGGCTACACCTTC.

The V and J genes are TRBV5-1 and TRBJ1-2; weak D call: TRBD1 (6 bases). This CDR3 is 15 amino acids long. The germline V gene encodes CDR1 SGHRS and CDR2 YFSETQ. The V gene lost 5 bases and the J gene lost 7 bases, with 21 bases spanning the gap. CDR3 in amino acids: CASRGAGVQTGGYTF. Here the CDR3 DNA reads TGCGCCAGCAGGGGGGCGGGTGTCCAAACCGGTGGCTACACCTTC.

V and J are TRBV6-5 and TRBJ1-1; TRBD1 aligns across 8 bases. CDR1 and CDR2 (germline): MNHEY, SVGAGI. V lost 2 bases and J lost 8; bases outside the gene matches: 7. There are 14 residues in the CDR3. CDR3 nucleotides: TGTGCCAGCAGTTACCTAACAGGGGGAGGAGAAGCTTTCTTT. This codes for CASSYLTGGGEAFF.

The gene calls are TRBV6-6 and TRBJ1-1, with a possible D match to TRBD1 (5 bases). Germline loops: CDR1 MNHNY, CDR2 SVGAGI (reference sequence). This CDR3 has 13 residues. V was clipped by 7 bases and J by 7 bases, with 16 bases between them. The CDR3 sequence: CASIPTRDFEAFF. The DNA for the CDR3 is TGTGCCAGCATTCCCACTAGGGACTTTGAAGCTTTCTTT.

The V call is TRBV4-1, the J call TRBJ2-1; 10 nucleotides align to TRBD2. Germline-derived CDR1 and CDR2 are MGHRA and YSYEKL. The CDR3 is made up of 16 amino acids. Losses at the gene ends were 1 base for V and 12 bases for J; bases not matched to a gene: 12. CDR3 sequence: CASSQGAAGGPTGQFF. Here the CDR3 DNA reads TGCGCCAGCAGCCAAGGAGCAGCGGGAGGGCCCACCGGGCAGTTCTTC.

This sequence joins TRBV7-8 and TRBJ2-5, with D perhaps TRBD2 (6 bases). Between the trimmed V and J ends, which lost 5 bases and 2 bases, there was a span of 15 bases. The CDR3 length is 15 residues. The germline V gene encodes CDR1 SGHVS and CDR2 FQNEAQ. The DNA for the CDR3 is TGTGCCAGCAGCCGCTTCGGGAGCGGGCAAGAGACCCAGTACTTC. Encoded protein: CASSRFGSGQETQYF.

The V and J genes are TRBV7-6 and TRBJ2-5, with D possibly TRBD2 on 6 matching bases. V was clipped by 6 bases and J by 7 bases, with 12 bases between them. Germline loops: CDR1 SGHVS, CDR2 FNYEAQ. This CDR3 region has 12 residues. This chain's CDR3 is CASRGTGGTQYF. As DNA, the CDR3 is TGTGCCAGCAGGGGGACTGGGGGGACCCAGTACTTC.

V is TRBV10-3 and J is TRBJ2-7; 7 positions match TRBD1. V was clipped by 4 bases and J by 3 bases; unmatched bases: 3. CDR3 length: 13 amino acids. Germline-derived CDR1 and CDR2 are ENHRY and SYGVKD. This CDR3 reads CAISGDSGYEQYF. The CDR3 coding sequence is TGTGCCATCAGTGGGGACAGCGGCTACGAGCAGTACTTC.

The chain has TRBV6-6 and TRBJ2-1, with TRBD1 matching over 7 bases. Germline V gene data show CDR1 as MNHNY and CDR2 as SVGAGI (reference sequence). The CDR3 loop spans 13 amino acids. Trimming at V came to 6 bases and at J to 8 bases, leaving 7 bases not matched to a gene. CDR3 amino acids: CASRRDRDHEQFF. The CDR3 DNA follows: TGTGCCAGCAGGCGTGACAGGGACCATGAGCAGTTCTTC.

The gene calls are TRBV28 and TRBJ2-7; D ambiguous. Trimming removed 6 bases from V and 2 bases from J, with 17 bases in between. This CDR3 is 15 amino acids long. The germline V gene has CDR1 MDHEN and CDR2 SYDVKM. The CDR3 is CASSTSVFVAYEQYF. The CDR3 coding sequence is TGTGCCAGCAGCACCAGTGTCTTTGTGGCCTACGAGCAGTACTTC.

This chain uses TRBV5-1 with TRBJ2-2; 10 positions agree with TRBD1. Trimming cost V 4 bases and J 5 bases; bases outside gene matches: 5. The CDR3 is 15 amino acids. Germline V gene sequence: CDR1 SGHRS, CDR2 YFSETQ. The CDR3 bases are TGCGCCAGCAGCACGACAGGGGGCCGGACCGGGGAGCTGTTTTTT. It is translated as CASSTTGGRTGELFF. Together with reference TRBV5-1 and TRBJ2-2, the CDR3 gives the full variable domain: KAGVTQTPRYLIKTRGQQVTLSCSPISGHRSVSWYQQTPGQGLQFLFEYFSETQRNKGNFPGRFSGRQFSNSRSEMNVSTLELGDSALYLCASSTTGGRTGELFFGEGSRLTVL.

The chain carries TRBV28 and TRBJ2-7; D unresolved. V gave up 2 bases and J gave up 0 bases, with 11 bases separating them. The CDR3 extends over 15 amino acids. Germline V CDR1 and CDR2: MDHEN, SYDVKM. The CDR3 DNA follows: TGTGCCAGCAGTTTAAGTTCTACCAGCTCCTACGAGCAGTACTTC. Translated: CASSLSSTSSYEQYF.

V usage is TRBV6-4 and J usage is TRBJ2-3; D ambiguous. Germline V gives CDR1 MRHNA, CDR2 SNTAGT. Trimming removed 4 bases at V and 6 bases at J, with 8 bases between. The CDR3 extends over 12 amino acids. The CDR3 DNA reads TGTGCCAGCAGTGGACCCTCTGATACGCAGTATTTT. Its translation is CASSGPSDTQYF.

This chain links TRBV9 with TRBJ1-4, with 7 bases matching TRBD1. Trimming cost V 0 bases and J 2 bases; bases outside gene matches: 4. The CDR3 is made up of 16 amino acids. Germline V gene lookup returns CDR1 SGDLS and CDR2 YYNGEE. DNA of the CDR3: TGTGCCAGCAGCGTAGGAGGGGGCGAGACTAATGAAAAACTGTTTTTT. Amino acid sequence: CASSVGGGETNEKLFF. Full variable domain (remainder filled in from reference TRBV9 and TRBJ1-4): DSGVTQTPKHLITATGQRVTLRCSPRSGDLSVYWYQQSLDQGLQFLIQYYNGEERAKGNILERFSAQQFPDLHSELNLSSLELGDSALYFCASSVGGGETNEKLFFGSGTQLSVL.

The chain links TRBV27 to TRBJ1-1; the D is unclear. Germline V lookup: CDR1 MNHEY, CDR2 SMNVEV (reference sequence). There are 15 residues in the CDR3. Trimming took 6 bases from V and 2 from J, leaving 16 bases between them. The CDR3 DNA reads TGTGCCAGCAGCCTTTACTCCGGGGTAAACACTGAAGCTTTCTTT. It codes for CASSLYSGVNTEAFF.

The chain combines TRBV29-1 with TRBJ2-7, with a possible D match to TRBD1 (6 bases). The CDR3 runs 12 residues. Germline V lookup: CDR1 SQVTM, CDR2 ANQGSEA. V lost 3 bases and J 2 bases, leaving 8 bases between the germline ends. Written as DNA, the CDR3 is TGCAGCGTTGACGCAGGGGCCTACGAGCAGTACTTC. Translating it yields CSVDAGAYEQYF.

This clone appeared a few times. The V gene is TRBV7-6, the J gene TRBJ1-3; D is perhaps TRBD1 (5 bases). Germline CDR1 and CDR2: SGHVS and FNYEAQ. V shed 4 bases and J shed 1 base, with 14 bases lying between them. CDR3 length: 16 amino acids. The CDR3 DNA reads TGTGCCAGCAGCTATAGCCAGGGACCATCTGGAAACACCATATATTTT. Its protein is CASSYSQGPSGNTIYF. Supplemented by reference TRBV7-6 and TRBJ1-3, the full variable domain reads GAGVSQSPRYKVTKRGQDVALRCDPISGHVSLYWYRQALGQGPEFLTYFNYEAQQDKSGLPNDRFSAERPEGSISTLTIQRTEQRDSAMYRCASSYSQGPSGNTIYFGEGSWLTVV.

The V gene is TRBV11-2, the J gene TRBJ2-7, with D perhaps matching TRBD1 or TRBD2 (5 bases each). V lost 5 bases and J 0 bases, leaving 17 bases between the germline ends. Germline CDR1 reads SGHAT; CDR2 reads FQNNGV. The CDR3 covers 16 residues. The CDR3 reads CASSQRQGAGSYEQYF. CDR3 nucleotide sequence: TGTGCCAGCAGCCAACGACAAGGGGCGGGCTCCTACGAGCAGTACTTC.

The chain carries TRBV30 and TRBJ2-3; D tentatively reads TRBD1 or TRBD2 (6 bases each). V dropped 0 bases and J dropped 2 bases, with 9 bases sitting between them. Germline values: CDR1 GTSNPN, CDR2 SVGIG (reference sequence). The CDR3 has 14 amino acids. CDR3 nucleotides: TGTGCCTGGAGTGTAGGGGGGTACACAGATACGCAGTATTTT. As protein: CAWSVGGYTDTQYF.

V gene TRBV7-9 combines with J gene TRBJ2-7, with D unresolved. Looked up from germline, CDR1 is SEHNR and CDR2 is FQNEAQ (reference sequence). Trimming took 1 base from V and 1 from J, leaving 8 bases between them. The CDR3 covers 14 residues. The chain's CDR3 is CASSLVQTSYEQYF. CDR3 nucleotides: TGTGCCAGCAGCTTAGTGCAGACTTCCTACGAGCAGTACTTC.

The chain combines TRBV6-1 with TRBJ2-4; D uncertain. Germline V gene sequence: CDR1 MNHNS, CDR2 SASEGT. V dropped 6 bases and J dropped 0 bases, with 9 bases sitting between them. The CDR3 runs 14 residues. The CDR3: CASSLGLAKNIQYF. DNA of the CDR3: TGTGCCAGCAGCCTCGGATTAGCCAAAAACATTCAGTACTTC.

The rearrangement uses TRBV11-2 and TRBJ2-7, with D hard to call. Germline V lookup: CDR1 SGHAT, CDR2 FQNNGV. V lost 5 bases, J lost 0 bases, and 17 bases lay in between. The CDR3 length is 16 residues. This CDR3 reads CASSTPATESSYEQYF. The CDR3 DNA is TGTGCCAGCAGCACGCCCGCGACCGAGAGCTCCTACGAGCAGTACTTC.

The chain employs TRBV5-1 and TRBJ1-2; possibly TRBD1 for D (5 bases). CDR3 size: 16 residues. V gave up 4 bases and J gave up 8 bases, with 24 bases separating them. Per the germline V gene, CDR1 is SGHRS and CDR2 is YFSETQ. CDR3 in DNA: TGCGCCAGCAGCCCTGGTAGGGGCCCCTATCCTAGCGGCTACACCTTC. Translating it yields CASSPGRGPYPSGYTF.

This clone was seen a handful of times. J is TRBJ1-2 and V is TRBV10-3; 9 nucleotides line up with TRBD1. The ends lost 6 bases at V and 7 bases at J; junction bases unmatched: 6. In germline, CDR1 is ENHRY, CDR2 SYGVKD. There are 13 residues in the CDR3. The CDR3 bases are TGTGCCATCAGACAGGGGGCCGGAATTGGCTACACCTTC. This sequence encodes CAIRQGAGIGYTF.

The chain links TRBV4-2 to TRBJ1-3, with D hard to call. Trimming cost V 1 base and J 1 base, with 2 bases left between them. This CDR3 region has 13 residues. CDR1 and CDR2 (germline): LGHNA, YNFKEQ. The CDR3 loop is CASSQVSGNTIYF. The CDR3 DNA follows: TGTGCCAGCAGCCAAGTTTCTGGAAACACCATATATTTT.

V is TRBV5-1 and J is TRBJ2-2, with D uncertain. Between the trimmed V and J ends, which lost 1 base and 4 bases, there was a span of 8 bases. The CDR3 loop spans 14 amino acids. Germline V CDR1 and CDR2: SGHRS, YFSETQ. The CDR3 loop reads CASSLFQATGELFF. The DNA of the CDR3 is TGCGCCAGCAGCTTGTTCCAGGCCACCGGGGAGCTGTTTTTT.

The chain carries TRBV6-1 and TRBJ1-5, with 9 nucleotides matching TRBD1. This CDR3 spans 15 amino acids. V gave up 8 bases and J gave up 7 bases; unmatched junction bases: 12. In germline, CDR1 is MNHNS, CDR2 SASEGT. The CDR3 protein is CASRDLQGAGQPQHF. As DNA, the CDR3 is TGTGCCAGCCGGGACCTACAGGGGGCGGGGCAGCCCCAGCATTTT.

The genes are TRBV19 and TRBJ2-3; 10 bases line up with TRBD1. The CDR3 contains 15 residues. Per the germline V gene, CDR1 is LNHDA and CDR2 is SQIVND (reference sequence). With 4 bases clipped from V and 3 bases from J, the junction kept 4 bases outside the gene matches. CDR3 residues: CASSNRQGATDTQYF. The CDR3 bases are TGTGCCAGTAGTAATCGACAGGGGGCAACAGATACGCAGTATTTT.

V gene TRBV2 combines with J gene TRBJ1-5; no clear D gene. CDR3 size: 14 residues. Germline loops: CDR1 SNHLY, CDR2 FYNNEI. V lost 0 bases and J 4 bases, leaving 7 bases between the germline ends. The chain's CDR3 is CASSEATENQPQHF. Here the CDR3 DNA reads TGTGCCAGCAGTGAAGCGACGGAGAATCAGCCCCAGCATTTT.

V is TRBV10-1 and J is TRBJ2-7; D unresolved. Germline V gives CDR1 WNHNN, CDR2 SYGVQD (reference sequence). The CDR3 covers 14 residues. Trimming cost V 0 bases and J 0 bases, with 6 bases left between them. DNA of the CDR3: TGCGCCAGCAGTGAGTCTGCGGACTCCTACGAGCAGTACTTC. Translation: CASSESADSYEQYF.